A selection of T cell receptor beta chains follows, all from one sample in a study of blood T cell repertoires in COVID-19. The data were produced by immunoSEQ multiplex PCR, yet TCRdb's version contains in-frame clones alone and is incomplete. The sample carries 280,000 or so clones, over 75% recorded once. The specimen was peripheral blood. The receptors derive from a young man with active or convalescent COVID-19. Each CDR3 is given without its conserved first and last residue. The order of the fields is CDR3 protein, V gene, J gene, D gene. The D gene is left open where the match is weak.

ASSVGDRGFDEQF	TRBV9	TRBJ2-1	TRBD1
ASSINPGELF	TRBV9	TRBJ2-2	.
ATSAGGYGYT	TRBV24-1	TRBJ1-2	TRBD1
ASSIEGFLDSYNEQF	TRBV19	TRBJ2-1	.
ASSQGPLAEEETQY	TRBV3-1/TRBV3-2	TRBJ2-5	TRBD2
ASSQERARRF	TRBV4-2	TRBJ1-2	.
ASSPGTSGGPARETQY	TRBV27	TRBJ2-5	TRBD2
ASSLTGETQY	TRBV11-3	TRBJ2-3	TRBD1
ASSLQGAAYNSPLH	TRBV5-4	TRBJ1-6	TRBD1
ASSPLYPKGQGAKNIQY	TRBV6-2/TRBV6-3	TRBJ2-4	TRBD1
ASSHLPTGAGTEAF	TRBV14	TRBJ1-1	TRBD1
ASSLSKGNGF	TRBV12-3/TRBV12-4	TRBJ2-1	.
ASTRQGAEAF	TRBV6-6	TRBJ1-1	TRBD1
ASSENSGSYNEQF	TRBV2	TRBJ2-1	.
ASSPATGAASYEQY	TRBV18	TRBJ2-7	TRBD1
ASSDIGYEQY	TRBV18	TRBJ2-7	.
ASSYSQNTEAF	TRBV6-2/TRBV6-3	TRBJ1-1	.
ASSSTGGVTDTQY	TRBV7-3	TRBJ2-3	TRBD1
ASSLAGQGGGNQPQH	TRBV5-6	TRBJ1-5	.
ASSEGGAGANVLT	TRBV6-1	TRBJ2-6	.
ASSLSGGSYNSPLH	TRBV27	TRBJ1-6	TRBD1
ASSLTSGGTGELF	TRBV13	TRBJ2-2	TRBD2
ASSDQGWVAKNIQY	TRBV10-2	TRBJ2-4	.
ASSSGQGAFGETQY	TRBV5-8	TRBJ2-5	TRBD1
ATQKAWDRANYGYT	TRBV2	TRBJ1-2	TRBD1
ASSRVAGEIREKLF	TRBV11-1	TRBJ1-4	.
ASSVGVSSYEQY	TRBV9	TRBJ2-7	.
ASILRGSSYEQY	TRBV2	TRBJ2-7	.
ASSRTATIVVSPLH	TRBV5-8	TRBJ1-6	.